In this sample, the clone carrying this T cell receptor beta chain turned up a few times. Germline V gene sequence: CDR1 GTSNPN, CDR2 SVGIG (reference sequence). This CDR3 comprises 15 residues. J gave up 5 bases and V 4 bases, and 10 bases lay outside the gene matches. This sample was taken from a study of human T cells and chemical hapten exposure. Unique molecular identifiers were attached to individual cDNA molecules within the library. Per the study methods: Samples had a median of 95,638 TCRs, ranging roughly 20,000 to 750,000. From the 5' RACE reads, TCRdb called clonotypes with MiXCR, one entry per CDR3 protein. In this record, the V and J calls reflect TCRdb's handling and not the investigators' own analysis. The repertoire has approximately 150,000 distinct CDR3 sequences, roughly 4% of them found once; the top ten carry 1.3% to 1.5%. The starting material, unfractionated whole blood, was used for total RNA extraction.

The chain recombines TRBV30 with TRBJ2-1, with 8 bases aligning to TRBD2. The sequence was collected from a female donor in good health. CDR3 sequence: CAWTSLADNNNEQFF. The CDR3 DNA sequence: TGTGCCTGGACTTCACTAGCGGATAATAACAATGAGCAGTTCTTC.